This entry lists 32 T cell receptor beta chains sequenced from one sample in a study of cytomegalovirus exposure and HLA in healthy donors. Both 60 Vbeta primers and 13 Jbeta primers went into the PCR. Only in-frame clones appear in the TCRdb table, and some are missing; sequencing was by immunoSEQ multiplex PCR. The data contain 55,000 to 85,000 clones, approximately 90% of them singletons. The sequenced material came from PBMCs. Receptors were obtained from a young woman in good health and CMV-seronegative.

V gene TRBV7-2 combines with J gene TRBJ2-1; possibly TRBD2 for D (7 bases). Germline CDR1 is SGHTA and CDR2 is FQGNSA. This CDR3 is 15 amino acids long. V was cut by 3 bases and J by 10 bases, with 19 bases left in between. CDR3 nucleotides: TGTGCCAGCAGCTTTTACGGGGGGCCCCCCGGGGAGCAGTTCTTC. Translation: CASSFYGGPPGEQFF.

V usage is TRBV28 and J usage is TRBJ2-2; TRBD1 matches at 11 bases. Germline CDR1 MDHEN, CDR2 SYDVKM. This CDR3 is 17 amino acids long. V dropped 4 bases and J dropped 6; count of bases not matched to a gene: 10. The CDR3 loop reads CASSSRRTGGTAGELFF. The CDR3 coding sequence is TGTGCCAGCAGTTCTCGGCGGACAGGGGGCACGGCCGGGGAGCTGTTTTTT.

The genes are TRBV21-1 and TRBJ2-7; the table's D gene call, TRBD2, was not cross checked with the DNA. TRBV21-1 is a pseudogene segment. This CDR3 region has 13 residues. The CDR3 loop reads CASRAGGSYEQYF. CDR3 DNA sequence: TGTGCCAGCAGGGCGGGAGGGTCCTACGAGCAGTACTTC.

The chain uses TRBV19 and TRBJ2-1; 9 bases line up with TRBD2. Trimming cost V 2 bases and J 7 bases; bases outside gene matches: 3. CDR3 length: 14 residues. Germline values: CDR1 LNHDA, CDR2 SQIVND (reference sequence). CDR3 sequence reads: CASSIMAGGNEQFF. The CDR3 DNA sequence: TGTGCCAGTAGTATAATGGCGGGAGGGAATGAGCAGTTCTTC.

The chain recombines TRBV4-3 with TRBJ1-1, with 8 bases lining up with TRBD1. J lost 1 base, V lost 6 bases, and 4 bases had no gene match. Germline CDR1 and CDR2: LGHNA and YSLEER. This CDR3 comprises 14 residues. The CDR3 spells CASSYDRGNTEAFF. CDR3 sequence (DNA): TGCGCCAGCAGTTACGACAGGGGGAACACTGAAGCTTTCTTT.

This chain joins TRBV11-3 and TRBJ1-1; no reliable D call. Germline CDR1 and CDR2: SGHNT and YENEEA. CDR3 length equals 11 residues. The V and J ends lost 3 bases and 6 bases respectively, with 5 bases between them. The CDR3 spells CASSFGAEAFF. The CDR3 region has the DNA TGTGCCAGCAGCTTCGGGGCTGAAGCTTTCTTT.

This chain links TRBV10-3 with TRBJ2-1, with TRBD2 matching over 11 bases. The germline CDR1 and CDR2 sequences are ENHRY and SYGVKD. The CDR3 sequence is 17 residues long. The V segment lost 7 bases and the J segment 0 bases; nucleotides outside the gene matches: 8. The CDR3 protein is CAINPGLAVSSYNEQFF. CDR3 DNA sequence: TGTGCCATCAATCCGGGACTAGCGGTGAGCTCCTACAATGAGCAGTTCTTC.

This rearrangement joins TRBV7-9 to TRBJ1-2; 12 bases are a match to TRBD1. V gave up 10 bases and J gave up 4 bases; unmatched junction bases: 10. The CDR3 contains 15 residues. Germline values: CDR1 SEHNR, CDR2 FQNEAQ (reference sequence). The chain's CDR3 is CATGVGTGGVYGYTF. The CDR3 DNA sequence: TGTGCCACCGGGGTGGGGACAGGGGGCGTCTATGGCTACACCTTC.

The chain uses TRBV11-3 and TRBJ2-7, with D tentatively TRBD1 (6 bases). V lost 5 bases, J lost 4 bases, and 15 bases lay in between. This CDR3 has 14 amino acids. Germline V gene lookup returns CDR1 SGHNT and CDR2 YENEEA. The CDR3 region is CASSLSGHRYEQYF. The CDR3 nucleotides are TGTGCCAGCAGCCTGTCGGGACACCGTTACGAGCAGTACTTC.

V is TRBV9 and J is TRBJ2-3, with a possible D match to TRBD2 (6 bases). The CDR3 totals 13 residues. From germline, CDR1 is SGDLS and CDR2 YYNGEE. V dropped 5 bases and J dropped 4 bases, with 11 bases sitting between them. The DNA for the CDR3 is TGTGCCAGCAGTAGAGGGGAGGCAGATACGCAGTATTTT. Its protein product is CASSRGEADTQYF.

The J gene is TRBJ1-2, the V gene TRBV27, with TRBD1 matching 9 bases. CDR3 length equals 12 residues. With V trimmed by 10 bases and J by 4 bases, 4 bases remained unmatched. The germline CDR1 and CDR2 sequences are MNHEY and SMNVEV (reference sequence). The CDR3 is CATRDRAYGYTF. DNA for the CDR3: TGTGCCACCAGGGACAGGGCCTATGGCTACACCTTC.

The V call is TRBV9, the J call TRBJ2-2, with TRBD1 matching over 11 bases. CDR1 is SGDLS and CDR2 is YYNGEE in the germline V gene. Losses at the gene ends were 3 bases for V and 6 bases for J; bases not matched to a gene: 7. The CDR3 has 16 amino acids. DNA for the CDR3: TGTGCCAGCAGCGGCCCCGGGACAGGGGGACCCGGGGAGCTGTTTTTT. It encodes CASSGPGTGGPGELFF.

V gene TRBV9 combines with J gene TRBJ1-2; the D gene is possibly TRBD1 (5 bases). Germline V gene sequence: CDR1 SGDLS, CDR2 YYNGEE. The V end lost 0 bases, the J end lost 7 bases, and 7 bases lay between the germline ends. The CDR3 runs to 12 residues. DNA of the CDR3: TGTGCCAGCAGCGTAGCAGGGTTTGGCTACACCTTC. As protein: CASSVAGFGYTF.

DNA of the CDR3: TGTGCCAGCAGCGCCATTGGCAGGGAGGCCACCGGGGAGCTGTTTTTT. Protein: CASSAIGREATGELFF. The rearrangement links TRBV9 to TRBJ2-2; D might be TRBD2 (6 bases). CDR3 length equals 16 residues. V shed 3 bases and J shed 4 bases, with 16 bases lying between them. The germline CDR1 and CDR2 sequences are SGDLS and YYNGEE.

DNA of the CDR3: TGTGCCTGGAGTGTGTCGCGGGAGGGTAATGAGCAGTTCTTC. Protein sequence: CAWSVSREGNEQFF. This chain uses TRBV30 with TRBJ2-1; 9 positions match TRBD2. V lost 0 bases, J lost 7 bases, and 4 bases stayed unmatched. The CDR3 sequence is 14 residues long. Germline CDR1 and CDR2: GTSNPN and SVGIG (reference sequence). The complete variable domain, with remaining parts taken from reference TRBV30 and TRBJ2-1, reads SQTIHQWPATLVQPVGSPLSLECTVEGTSNPNLYWYRQAAGRGLQLLFYSVGIGQISSEVPQNLSASRPQDRQFILSSKKLLLSDSGFYLCAWSVSREGNEQFFGPGTRLTVL.

The CDR3 sequence: CASSLGGQGSTYEQYF. The CDR3 coding sequence is TGTGCCAGCAGCTTAGGGGGACAGGGGTCGACCTACGAGCAGTACTTC. The rearrangement joins TRBV11-3 to TRBJ2-7; 10 bases match TRBD1. This CDR3 contains 16 residues. Trimming cost V 1 base and J 2 bases; bases outside gene matches: 5. Per the germline V gene, CDR1 is SGHNT and CDR2 is YENEEA.

The chain couples TRBV29-1 to TRBJ1-2; tentatively, D is TRBD1 (5 bases). CDR1 and CDR2 (germline): SQVTM, ANQGSEA. V shed 4 bases and J shed 7 bases, with 13 bases lying between them. The CDR3 contains 12 residues. This CDR3 is CSVGSTGVGYTF. Written as DNA, the CDR3 is TGCAGCGTTGGGAGTACGGGGGTTGGCTACACCTTC.

This chain joins TRBV4-2 and TRBJ2-5, with 10 bases matching TRBD1. Germline V gene sequence: CDR1 LGHNA, CDR2 YNFKEQ. This CDR3 comprises 14 residues. V shed 0 bases, J shed 8 bases, and the junction held 3 bases outside the gene matches. CDR3 nucleotide sequence: TGTGCCAGCAGCCAAGAGACAGGGGGCCCTACCCAGTACTTC. This encodes CASSQETGGPTQYF.

The J gene is TRBJ2-5, the V gene TRBV28, with TRBD2 matching over 12 bases. Germline values: CDR1 MDHEN, CDR2 SYDVKM. The CDR3 is 15 amino acids. Losses at the gene ends were 9 bases for V and 5 bases for J; bases not matched to a gene: 10. The CDR3 nucleotides are TGTGCCAGTGGGGCTAGCGGGAGGGCCACGGAGACCCAGTACTTC. Amino acid sequence: CASGASGRATETQYF.

V and J are TRBV30 and TRBJ2-3, with D maybe TRBD2 (5 bases). Germline CDR1 reads GTSNPN; CDR2 reads SVGIG (reference sequence). Trimming shortened V by 1 base and J by 1 base, and 18 bases separated the two germline ends. CDR3 length equals 17 residues. The CDR3: CAWSGTGGPERTDTQYF. DNA for the CDR3: TGTGCCTGGAGTGGGACTGGCGGGCCCGAGCGCACAGATACGCAGTATTTT. Together with reference TRBV30 and TRBJ2-3, the CDR3 gives the full variable domain: SQTIHQWPATLVQPVGSPLSLECTVEGTSNPNLYWYRQAAGRGLQLLFYSVGIGQISSEVPQNLSASRPQDRQFILSSKKLLLSDSGFYLCAWSGTGGPERTDTQYFGPGTRLTVL.

This clone was seen a few times. The chain carries TRBV4-1 and TRBJ2-5; TRBD1 matches at 8 bases. With V trimmed by 1 base and J by 5 bases, 9 bases remained unmatched. CDR3 length: 16 amino acids. The V gene's germline CDR1 is MGHRA and CDR2 YSYEKL. CDR3 nucleotide sequence: TGCGCCAGCAGCCAAGGGGAGACAGGGGTGGTTGAGACCCAGTACTTC. It specifies CASSQGETGVVETQYF.

The chain combines TRBV7-2 with TRBJ2-7, with 9 bases lining up with TRBD2. The germline CDR1 and CDR2 sequences are SGHTA and FQGNSA. The trim removed 7 bases at V and 1 base at J, leaving 5 bases unmatched. CDR3 length: 14 amino acids. The CDR3: CASTPSGASYEQYF. In DNA form, the CDR3 reads TGTGCCAGCACCCCTAGCGGGGCTTCCTACGAGCAGTACTTC.

The chain uses TRBV4-2 and TRBJ2-5; 10 positions match TRBD2. The DNA end is more similar to TRBJ2-7, so the J call may be wrong. Germline loops: CDR1 LGHNA, CDR2 YNFKEQ. The CDR3 runs 16 residues. The CDR3 DNA reads TGTGCCAGCAGCCAAGAAACTAGCGGGATAGCCTACGAGCAGTACTTC. Residues: CASSQETSGIAYEQYF.

This clone has only one observation. This sequence joins TRBV4-1 and TRBJ2-5; perhaps TRBD2 as D (6 bases). CDR1 and CDR2 (germline): MGHRA, YSYEKL. The germline V and J ends were trimmed by 4 bases and 4 bases, with 19 bases remaining between them. The CDR3 covers 16 residues. CDR3 amino acids: CASSLGAAGIGETQYF. The CDR3 nucleotides are TGCGCCAGCAGCCTCGGGGCGGCGGGAATTGGAGAGACCCAGTACTTC.

This clone was seen a handful of times. This sequence joins TRBV2 and TRBJ1-2; the D gene is possibly TRBD1 (5 bases). This CDR3 region has 14 residues. Trimming took 8 bases from V and 2 from J, leaving 15 bases between them. Germline V lookup: CDR1 SNHLY, CDR2 FYNNEI. Here the CDR3 reads CASATRQGNYGYTF. The DNA for the CDR3 is TGTGCCAGCGCGACGAGGCAGGGAAACTATGGCTACACCTTC.

This chain links TRBV25-1 with TRBJ2-1; tentatively, D is TRBD2 (5 bases). CDR1 and CDR2 from the germline V gene are MGHDK and SYGVNS. The CDR3 is 14 residues long. Trimming took off 0 bases at V and 7 bases at J, with 10 bases between the two ends. The CDR3 bases are TGTGCCAGCAGTGAATATGAGGGCTGGAATGAGCAGTTCTTC. It yields the protein CASSEYEGWNEQFF. The full variable domain, with the rest looked up from reference TRBV25-1 and TRBJ2-1, is EADIYQTPRYLVIGTGKKITLECSQTMGHDKMYWYQQDPGMELHLIHYSYGVNSTEKGDLSSESTVSRIRTEHFPLTLESARPSHTSQYLCASSEYEGWNEQFFGPGTRLTVL.

The CDR3 DNA sequence: TGTGCCAGCAGCAGCAGAGGGACTAGCGGTTCCTACGAGCAGTACTTC. Translating gives CASSSRGTSGSYEQYF. The chain links TRBV28 to TRBJ2-7; 11 nucleotides agree with TRBD2. V shed 6 bases, J shed 1 base, and the junction held 8 bases outside the gene matches. This CDR3 is 16 amino acids long. The germline CDR1 and CDR2 sequences are MDHEN and SYDVKM.

The rearrangement joins TRBV11-3 to TRBJ1-1; unclear D gene. The CDR3 contains 14 residues. Between the trimmed V and J ends, which lost 5 bases and 1 base, there was a span of 11 bases. Germline assignment: CDR1 SGHNT and CDR2 YENEEA. CDR3 coding DNA: TGTGCCAGCAGCGGCCCTGCGGAGAACACTGAAGCTTTCTTT. Protein product: CASSGPAENTEAFF.

The rearrangement uses TRBV10-3 and TRBJ2-1; TRBD1 agrees at 9 bases. Germline trimming cut 3 bases from V and 1 base from J; bases unmatched to any gene: 1. The germline CDR1 and CDR2 sequences are ENHRY and SYGVKD. There are 15 residues in the CDR3. CDR3: CAISEGTGSYNEQFF. DNA for the CDR3: TGTGCCATCAGTGAAGGGACAGGGTCCTACAATGAGCAGTTCTTC.

V gene TRBV28 combines with J gene TRBJ2-7; possible D gene TRBD2, 6 bases. With 7 bases removed from V and 2 bases from J, the gap between germline ends came to 6 bases. There are 11 residues in the CDR3. Germline-derived CDR1 and CDR2 are MDHEN and SYDVKM. CDR3 residues: CASTGAYEQYF. As DNA, the CDR3 is TGTGCCAGCACGGGGGCCTACGAGCAGTACTTC.

The genes are TRBV29-1 and TRBJ2-5; TRBD2 matches at 10 bases. Trimming cost V 6 bases and J 4 bases; bases outside gene matches: 8. The CDR3 is 14 amino acids. CDR1 is SQVTM, CDR2 ANQGSEA, per germline. The CDR3 loop reads CSVGGTSVGETQYF. CDR3 DNA: TGCAGCGTGGGGGGGACTAGCGTGGGAGAGACCCAGTACTTC.

The chain recombines TRBV6-1 with TRBJ1-5, with TRBD1 matching 8 bases. Germline values: CDR1 MNHNS, CDR2 SASEGT. The CDR3 loop spans 14 amino acids. J was trimmed by 6 bases and V by 3 bases; bases with no gene match: 4. The CDR3 reads CASSEDRVSQPQHF. As DNA, the CDR3 is TGTGCCAGCAGTGAGGACAGGGTCAGTCAGCCCCAGCATTTT.